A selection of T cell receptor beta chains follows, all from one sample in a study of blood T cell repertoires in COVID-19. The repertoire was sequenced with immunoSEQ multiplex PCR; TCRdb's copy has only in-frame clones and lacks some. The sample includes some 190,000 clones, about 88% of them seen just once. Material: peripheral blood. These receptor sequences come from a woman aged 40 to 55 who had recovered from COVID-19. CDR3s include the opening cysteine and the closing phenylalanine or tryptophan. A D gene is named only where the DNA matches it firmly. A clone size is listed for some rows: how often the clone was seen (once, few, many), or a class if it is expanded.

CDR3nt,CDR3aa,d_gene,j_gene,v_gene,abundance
TGTGCCAGCAGCCGGAGCGGGACATCCGGTTCACCCCTCCACTTT,CASSRSGTSGSPLHF,-,TRBJ1-6,TRBV11-2,-
TGTGCCAGCAGCCGTGCGGGAGCAGATACGCAGTATTTT,CASSRAGADTQYF,TRBD2,TRBJ2-3,TRBV4-2,few
TGTGCCAGCAGCCAATTAATAGGGAGCCCTTACAATGAGCAGTTCTTC,CASSQLIGSPYNEQFF,-,TRBJ2-1,TRBV3-1/TRBV3-2,-
TGTGCCAGCAGCCCGGGGACAGGCAATGGCTACACCTTC,CASSPGTGNGYTF,TRBD1,TRBJ1-2,TRBV3-1/TRBV3-2,few
TGTGCCAGCAGCTATGGGACACTGAACACTGAAGCTTTCTTT,CASSYGTLNTEAFF,-,TRBJ1-1,TRBV7-9,few
TGCGCCAGCAGCCCCAACCGAGGGGGCGTACAAGAAAAACTGTTTTTT,CASSPNRGGVQEKLFF,TRBD1,TRBJ1-4,TRBV5-1,-
TGTGCCTACCCAGACAGGGGGAACACTGAAGCTTTCTTT,CAYPDRGNTEAFF,TRBD1,TRBJ1-1,TRBV30,-
TGTGCCATCAGTGAGTCCTCTTCGGGAAGCTCCTACAATGAGCAGTTCTTC,CAISESSSGSSYNEQFF,-,TRBJ2-1,TRBV10-3,-
TGTGCCAGCCCTAAACCCGGGGAGCTTTATGGCTACACCTTC,CASPKPGELYGYTF,-,TRBJ1-2,TRBV2,-
TGTGCCAGCAGCTCGCGTGGAGATACGCAGTATTTT,CASSSRGDTQYF,-,TRBJ2-3,TRBV11-2,-
TGTGCCAGCAGTCCCCTATCAGGGTTAGCTTTCTTT,CASSPLSGLAFF,-,TRBJ1-1,TRBV27,-
TGTGCCAGCAGACTCGAGGTAGCGGGCCGGTACGAGCAGTACTTC,CASRLEVAGRYEQYF,TRBD2,TRBJ2-7,TRBV11-2,-
TGTGCCAGCAGCTCACGAGGGACTAGCGGGAACAATGAGCAGTTCTTC,CASSSRGTSGNNEQFF,TRBD2,TRBJ2-1,TRBV7-9,once
TGCGCCAGCAGCTTGGGGTCAGGGGGTCTGAACACTGAAGCTTTCTTT,CASSLGSGGLNTEAFF,TRBD1,TRBJ1-1,TRBV5-1,-
TGTGCCAGCAGCATGCGGACAGGGGGCGCCTCCGGTGGAAACACCATATATTTT,CASSMRTGGASGGNTIYF,TRBD1,TRBJ1-3,TRBV9,-
TGTGCCAGCAGTTTCCCCTTAAGAGCGGGAGATGTTACCGGGGAGCTGTTTTTT,CASSFPLRAGDVTGELFF,TRBD2,TRBJ2-2,TRBV28,-
TGCGCCAGCAGCTTGGGACAGGGGTTGGAGAATGAGCAGTTCTTC,CASSLGQGLENEQFF,TRBD1,TRBJ2-1,TRBV5-1,-
TGTGCCAGCAGCTTGGGACAGAACACAGATACGCAGTATTTT,CASSLGQNTDTQYF,-,TRBJ2-3,TRBV5-4,once
TGTGCCAGCAGCTTACATAACACTGAAGCTTTCTTT,CASSLHNTEAFF,-,TRBJ1-1,TRBV11-1,-
TGTGCCAGCGAGGGACAGAAGGACTATGGCTACACCTTC,CASEGQKDYGYTF,TRBD1,TRBJ1-2,TRBV7-9,-
TGCGCCAGCAGCTACTCCGGGACAGGGGGCCTGAATGAGCAGTTCTTC,CASSYSGTGGLNEQFF,TRBD1,TRBJ2-1,TRBV5-1,-
TGCGCCAGCTGGGGACAGTCGAACACTGAAGCTTTCTTT,CASWGQSNTEAFF,TRBD1,TRBJ1-1,TRBV5-1,few
TGCGCCAGCAGCTCCAGGGGAAACACCATATATTTT,CASSSRGNTIYF,-,TRBJ1-3,TRBV5-1,-
TGTGCCAGCACCCGGGGGGGCGGGACAGGGGGATTGAACACTGAAGCTTTCTTT,CASTRGGGTGGLNTEAFF,TRBD1,TRBJ1-1,TRBV3-1/TRBV3-2,-
TGTGCCTGGAGGGCTAGCGGTACCTACGAGCAGTACTTC,CAWRASGTYEQYF,TRBD2,TRBJ2-7,TRBV30,once
TGTGCCAGCAGTTATCCCCAGGGGATCAACGAGCAGTACTTC,CASSYPQGINEQYF,-,TRBJ2-7,TRBV28,-
TGTGCCAGCAGCTTAGCGTCGCGGACTAGCGGGAGGTTCTACAATGAGCAGTTCTTC,CASSLASRTSGRFYNEQFF,TRBD2,TRBJ2-1,TRBV7-6,-
TGTGCCAGTGCTCCGTGGCAGGCCTACAATGAGCAGTTCTTC,CASAPWQAYNEQFF,-,TRBJ2-1,TRBV19,-
TGTGCCAGCGCGAGTTCGGGCTCCTACGAGCAGTACTTC,CASASSGSYEQYF,-,TRBJ2-7,TRBV6-1,once